This T cell receptor beta chain was sequenced for a study of Ad26.COV2.S vaccination and SARS-CoV-2 variants. Specified treatment: some 19 received Ad26.COV2.S at low or high dose, single or two shots; about 5 received placebo; per-sample allocation not given. Sampling occurred on day 63 after the first vaccine or placebo injection. Profiled with immunoSEQ multiplex PCR; TCRdb holds only in-frame clones, not every one. There are more than 300,000 clones in the sample; over 80% occur only once, and about 2.1% lies in the top ten. The sequencing used peripheral blood, collected in a trial of Ad26.COV2.S vaccine versus placebo. The source is a person between 18 and 65 years old who received the Ad26.COV2.S COVID-19 vaccine or a placebo.

CDR3: CASSRDSLSYTQYF. The CDR3 nucleotides are TGTGCCAGCAGCCGGGACAGTCTCTCTTATACGCAGTATTTT. This chain links TRBV9 with TRBJ2-3; TRBD1 matches at 7 bases. V lost 4 bases to trimming and J lost 7 bases; unmatched junction nucleotides: 9. The CDR3 has 14 amino acids. Germline loops: CDR1 SGDLS, CDR2 YYNGEE.